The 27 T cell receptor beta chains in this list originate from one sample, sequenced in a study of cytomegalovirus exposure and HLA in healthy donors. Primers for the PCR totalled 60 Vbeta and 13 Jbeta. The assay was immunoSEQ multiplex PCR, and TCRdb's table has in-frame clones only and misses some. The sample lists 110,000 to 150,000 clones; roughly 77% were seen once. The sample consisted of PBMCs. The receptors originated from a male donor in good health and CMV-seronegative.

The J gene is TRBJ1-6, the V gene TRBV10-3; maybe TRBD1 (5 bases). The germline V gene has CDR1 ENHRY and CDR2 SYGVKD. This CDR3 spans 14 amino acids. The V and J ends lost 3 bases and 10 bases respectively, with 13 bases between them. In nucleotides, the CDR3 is TGTGCCATCAGTGATCGAGCGGGGGACTCACCCCTCCACTTT. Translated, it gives CAISDRAGDSPLHF.

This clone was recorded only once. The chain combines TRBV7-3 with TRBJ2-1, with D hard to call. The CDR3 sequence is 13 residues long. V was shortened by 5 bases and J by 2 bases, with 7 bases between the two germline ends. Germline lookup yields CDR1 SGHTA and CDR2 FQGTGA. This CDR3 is CASSLGAYNEQFF. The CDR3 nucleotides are TGTGCCAGCAGCCTCGGTGCCTACAATGAGCAGTTCTTC.

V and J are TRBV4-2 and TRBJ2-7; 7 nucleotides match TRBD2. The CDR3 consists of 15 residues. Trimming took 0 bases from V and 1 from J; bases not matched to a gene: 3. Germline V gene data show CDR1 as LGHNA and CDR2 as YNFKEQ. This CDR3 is CASSQEVSGSYEQYF. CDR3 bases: TGTGCCAGCAGCCAAGAGGTTAGCGGGTCCTACGAGCAGTACTTC.

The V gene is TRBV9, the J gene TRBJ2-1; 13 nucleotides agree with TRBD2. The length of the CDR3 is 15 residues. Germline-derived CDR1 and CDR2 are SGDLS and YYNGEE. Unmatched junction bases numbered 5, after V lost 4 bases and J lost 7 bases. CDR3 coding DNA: TGTGCCAGCAGCTGGACTAGCGGGAGTTTGAATGAGCAGTTCTTC. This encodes CASSWTSGSLNEQFF.

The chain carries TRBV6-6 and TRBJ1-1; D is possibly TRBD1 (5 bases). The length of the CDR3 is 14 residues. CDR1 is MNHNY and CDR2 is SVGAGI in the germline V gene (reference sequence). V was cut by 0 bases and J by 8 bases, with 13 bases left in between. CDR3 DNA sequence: TGTGCCAGCAGTTACTCGAGTTCGGGGGTAGAAGCTTTCTTT. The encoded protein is CASSYSSSGVEAFF.

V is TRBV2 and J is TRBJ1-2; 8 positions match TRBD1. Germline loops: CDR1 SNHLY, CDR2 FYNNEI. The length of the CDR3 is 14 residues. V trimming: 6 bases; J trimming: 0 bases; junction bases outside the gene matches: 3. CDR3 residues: CASRGTGTNYGYTF. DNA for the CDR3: TGTGCCAGCAGGGGGACAGGCACTAACTATGGCTACACCTTC.

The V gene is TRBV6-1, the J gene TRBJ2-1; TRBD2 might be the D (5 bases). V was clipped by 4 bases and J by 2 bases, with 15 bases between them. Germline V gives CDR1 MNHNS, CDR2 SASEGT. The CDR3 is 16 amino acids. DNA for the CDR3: TGTGCCAGCAGTGCCCCCACAGCGGCCACCTACAATGAGCAGTTCTTC. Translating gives CASSAPTAATYNEQFF.

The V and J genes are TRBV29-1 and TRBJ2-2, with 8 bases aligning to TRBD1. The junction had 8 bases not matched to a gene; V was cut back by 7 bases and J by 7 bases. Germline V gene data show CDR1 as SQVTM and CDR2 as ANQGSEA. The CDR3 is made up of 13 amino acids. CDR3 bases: TGCAGCGCATACAGGGGGGAAGGCGGGGAGCTGTTTTTT. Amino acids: CSAYRGEGGELFF.

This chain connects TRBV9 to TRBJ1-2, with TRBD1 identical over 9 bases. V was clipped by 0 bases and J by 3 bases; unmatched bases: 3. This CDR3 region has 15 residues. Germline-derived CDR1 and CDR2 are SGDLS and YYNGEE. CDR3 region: CASSVGQGVDYGYTF. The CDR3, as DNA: TGTGCCAGCAGCGTAGGACAGGGGGTTGACTATGGCTACACCTTC. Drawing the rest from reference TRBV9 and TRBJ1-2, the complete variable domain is DSGVTQTPKHLITATGQRVTLRCSPRSGDLSVYWYQQSLDQGLQFLIQYYNGEERAKGNILERFSAQQFPDLHSELNLSSLELGDSALYFCASSVGQGVDYGYTFGSGTRLTVV.

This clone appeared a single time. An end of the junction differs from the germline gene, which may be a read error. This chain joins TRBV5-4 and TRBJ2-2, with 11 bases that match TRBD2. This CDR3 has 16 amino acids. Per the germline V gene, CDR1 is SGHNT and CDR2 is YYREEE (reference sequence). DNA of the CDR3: TGTACCAGCAGCTGGCCCGCTAGCGGGAGGACCGGGGAGCTGTTTTTT. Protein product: CTSSWPASGRTGELFF. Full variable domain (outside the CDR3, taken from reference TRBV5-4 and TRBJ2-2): ETGVTQSPTHLIKTRGQQVTLRCSSQSGHNTVSWYQQALGQGPQFIFQYYREEENGRGNFPPRFSGLQFPNYSSELNVNALELDDSALYLCTSSWPASGRTGELFFGEGSRLTVL.

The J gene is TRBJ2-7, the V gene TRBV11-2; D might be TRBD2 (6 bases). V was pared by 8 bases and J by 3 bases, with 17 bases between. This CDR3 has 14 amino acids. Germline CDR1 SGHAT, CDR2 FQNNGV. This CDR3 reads CASEAGQRHYEQYF. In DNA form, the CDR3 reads TGTGCCAGCGAGGCGGGGCAGCGGCACTACGAGCAGTACTTC. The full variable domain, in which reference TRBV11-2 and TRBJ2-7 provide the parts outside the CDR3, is EAGVAQSPRYKIIEKRQSVAFWCNPISGHATLYWYQQILGQGPKLLIQFQNNGVVDDSQLPKDRFSAERLKGVDSTLKIQPAKLEDSAVYLCASEAGQRHYEQYFGPGTRLTVT.

CDR3 sequence (DNA): TGTGCCAGCTCACCAACCGGGGTTCAGGGCAATCAGCCCCAGCATTTT. It is translated as CASSPTGVQGNQPQHF. This chain joins TRBV18 and TRBJ1-5; D gene ambiguous. CDR1 KGHSH and CDR2 LQKENI come from the germline V gene. V was pared by 2 bases and J by 2 bases, with 13 bases between. The CDR3 totals 16 residues.

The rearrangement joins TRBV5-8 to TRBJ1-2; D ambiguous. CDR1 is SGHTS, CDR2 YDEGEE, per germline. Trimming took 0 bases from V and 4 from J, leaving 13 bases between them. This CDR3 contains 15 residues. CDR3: CASSLVNSGSYGYTF. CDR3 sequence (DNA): TGTGCCAGCAGCTTGGTAAACAGCGGCAGCTATGGCTACACCTTC.

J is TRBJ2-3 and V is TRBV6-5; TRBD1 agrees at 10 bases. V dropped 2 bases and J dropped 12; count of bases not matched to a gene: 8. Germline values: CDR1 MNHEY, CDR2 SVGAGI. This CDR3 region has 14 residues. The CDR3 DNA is TGTGCCAGCAGTTACAGCGGACAGGGGGGCGGCCAGTATTTT. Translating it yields CASSYSGQGGGQYF.

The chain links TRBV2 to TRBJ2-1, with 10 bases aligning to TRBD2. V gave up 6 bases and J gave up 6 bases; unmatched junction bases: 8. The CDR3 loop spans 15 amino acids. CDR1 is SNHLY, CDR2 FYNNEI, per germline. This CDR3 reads CASRAPSGRGNEQFF. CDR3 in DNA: TGTGCCAGCAGAGCTCCTAGCGGGAGAGGCAATGAGCAGTTCTTC. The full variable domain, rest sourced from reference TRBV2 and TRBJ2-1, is EPEVTQTPSHQVTQMGQEVILRCVPISNHLYFYWYRQILGQKVEFLVSFYNNEISEKSEIFDDQFSVERPDGSNFTLKIRSTKLEDSAMYFCASRAPSGRGNEQFFGPGTRLTVL.

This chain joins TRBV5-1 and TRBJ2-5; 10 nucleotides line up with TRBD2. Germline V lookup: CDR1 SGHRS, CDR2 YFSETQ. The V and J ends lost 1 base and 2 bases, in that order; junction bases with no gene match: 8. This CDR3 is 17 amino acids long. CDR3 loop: CASSLPRTSGKQETQYF. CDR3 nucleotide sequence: TGCGCCAGCAGCTTGCCCCGGACTAGCGGTAAACAAGAGACCCAGTACTTC.

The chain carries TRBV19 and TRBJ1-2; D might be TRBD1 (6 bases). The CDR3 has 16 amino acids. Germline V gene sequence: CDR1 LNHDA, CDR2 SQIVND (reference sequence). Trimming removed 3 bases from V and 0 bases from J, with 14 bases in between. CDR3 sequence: CASSIIRTAANYGYTF. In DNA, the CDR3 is TGTGCCAGTAGTATTATTAGGACAGCCGCTAACTATGGCTACACCTTC. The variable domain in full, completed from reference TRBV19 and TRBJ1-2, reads DGGITQSPKYLFRKEGQNVTLSCEQNLNHDAMYWYRQDPGQGLRLIYYSQIVNDFQKGDIAEGYSVSREKKESFPLTVTSAQKNPTAFYLCASSIIRTAANYGYTFGSGTRLTVV.

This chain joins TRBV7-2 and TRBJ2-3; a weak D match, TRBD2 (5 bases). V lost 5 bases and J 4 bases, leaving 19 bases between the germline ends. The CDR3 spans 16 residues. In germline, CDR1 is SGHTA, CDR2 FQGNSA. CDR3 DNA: TGTGCCAGCAGCACTCTGGACTGGCCGCCCGCAGATACGCAGTATTTT. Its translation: CASSTLDWPPADTQYF.

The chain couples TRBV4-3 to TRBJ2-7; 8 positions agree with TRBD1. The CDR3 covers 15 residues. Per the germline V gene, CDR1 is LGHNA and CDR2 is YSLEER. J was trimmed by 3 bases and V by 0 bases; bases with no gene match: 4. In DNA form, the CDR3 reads TGCGCCAGCAGCCAAGATTTACAGGGGGGCTACGAGCAGTACTTC. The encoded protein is CASSQDLQGGYEQYF.

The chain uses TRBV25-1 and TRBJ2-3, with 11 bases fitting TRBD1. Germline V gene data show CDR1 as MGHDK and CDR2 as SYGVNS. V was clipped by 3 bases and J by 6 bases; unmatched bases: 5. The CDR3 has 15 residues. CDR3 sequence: CASSDWTGGADTQYF. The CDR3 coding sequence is TGTGCCAGCAGTGACTGGACAGGGGGCGCGGATACGCAGTATTTT.

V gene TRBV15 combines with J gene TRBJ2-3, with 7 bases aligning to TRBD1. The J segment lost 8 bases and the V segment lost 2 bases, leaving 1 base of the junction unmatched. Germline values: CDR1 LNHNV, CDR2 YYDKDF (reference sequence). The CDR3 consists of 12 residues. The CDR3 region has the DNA TGTGCCACCAGCAGACCAGGGGGTACGCAGTATTTT. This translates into CATSRPGGTQYF.

The CDR3 nucleotides are TGCGCCAGCAGCTTGATGCAGGTAGAAAGGGGAACGTATGGCTACACCTTC. It yields the protein CASSLMQVERGTYGYTF. The V and J genes are TRBV5-1 and TRBJ1-2, with D perhaps TRBD1 (5 bases). CDR3 length: 17 residues. V was clipped by 1 base and J by 5 bases, with 21 bases between them. Germline CDR1 reads SGHRS; CDR2 reads YFSETQ.

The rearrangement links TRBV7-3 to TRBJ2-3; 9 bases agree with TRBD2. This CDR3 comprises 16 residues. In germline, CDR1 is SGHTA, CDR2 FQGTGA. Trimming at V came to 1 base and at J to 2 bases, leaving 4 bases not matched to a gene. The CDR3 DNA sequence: TGTGCCAGCAGCTTAAATCCTAGCGGGGTCACAGATACGCAGTATTTT. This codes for CASSLNPSGVTDTQYF.

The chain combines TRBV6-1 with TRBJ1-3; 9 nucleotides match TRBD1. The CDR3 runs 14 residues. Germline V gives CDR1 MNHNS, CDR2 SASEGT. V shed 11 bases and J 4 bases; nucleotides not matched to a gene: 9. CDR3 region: CAGRTGATGNTIYF. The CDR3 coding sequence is TGTGCCGGTAGGACAGGGGCGACGGGAAACACCATATATTTT.

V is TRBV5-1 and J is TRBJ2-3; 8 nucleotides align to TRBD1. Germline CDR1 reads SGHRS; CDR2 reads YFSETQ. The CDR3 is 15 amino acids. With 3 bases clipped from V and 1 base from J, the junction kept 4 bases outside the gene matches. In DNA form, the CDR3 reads TGCGCCAGCAGCTCGGGACAGGAACGCACAGATACGCAGTATTTT. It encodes CASSSGQERTDTQYF.

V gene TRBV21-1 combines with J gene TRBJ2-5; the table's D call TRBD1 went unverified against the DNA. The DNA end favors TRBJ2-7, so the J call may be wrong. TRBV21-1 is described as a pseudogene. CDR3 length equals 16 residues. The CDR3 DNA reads TGTGCCAGCAGCACTCAGGACAGGGCCAGCTCCTACGAGCAGTACTTC. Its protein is CASSTQDRASSYEQYF.

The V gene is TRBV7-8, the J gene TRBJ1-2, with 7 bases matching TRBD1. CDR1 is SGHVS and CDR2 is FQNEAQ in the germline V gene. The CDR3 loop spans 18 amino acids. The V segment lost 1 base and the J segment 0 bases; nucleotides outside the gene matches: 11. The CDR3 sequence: CASSLGQWRGQANYGYTF. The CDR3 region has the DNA TGTGCCAGCAGCTTAGGACAGTGGAGGGGGCAAGCTAACTATGGCTACACCTTC. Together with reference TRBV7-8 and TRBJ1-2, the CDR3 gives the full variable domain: GAGVSQSPRYKVAKRGQDVALRCDPISGHVSLFWYQQALGQGPEFLTYFQNEAQLDKSGLPSDRFFAERPEGSVSTLKIQRTQQEDSAVYLCASSLGQWRGQANYGYTFGSGTRLTVV.